Sequencing of this TCR beta chain was carried out in a study of monozygotic twins with inflammatory bowel disease. Comments on this clonotype: The antigen is unknown.

Template switching introduced UMIs that contain a 6-nucleotide sample barcode. PCR of TCRalpha and TCRbeta cDNA was nested, with two rounds of 16 and 9 cycles. TCRdb derives one entry per CDR3 protein from the 5' RACE reads, leaving out DNA. The table lists 150,000 to 200,000 distinct CDR3 sequences. Findings of the study overall: Against healthy co-twins, IBD patients had lower TCRbeta diversity (measured by inverse Simpson). The authors found no support for a single strong IBD-associated signal or clonotype.

The CDR3 consists of 14 residues. Germline CDR1 SGHTA, CDR2 FQGNSA. Sequenced sample: blood. The chain is built from TRBV7-2 and TRBJ2-3; TCRdb indicates TRBD1, and absent DNA this call remains unverified. This receptor was obtained from a human donor with ulcerative colitis or Crohn's disease, or a healthy co-twin of an affected twin (not recorded which). CDR3 in amino acids: CASSVTGATDTQYF.